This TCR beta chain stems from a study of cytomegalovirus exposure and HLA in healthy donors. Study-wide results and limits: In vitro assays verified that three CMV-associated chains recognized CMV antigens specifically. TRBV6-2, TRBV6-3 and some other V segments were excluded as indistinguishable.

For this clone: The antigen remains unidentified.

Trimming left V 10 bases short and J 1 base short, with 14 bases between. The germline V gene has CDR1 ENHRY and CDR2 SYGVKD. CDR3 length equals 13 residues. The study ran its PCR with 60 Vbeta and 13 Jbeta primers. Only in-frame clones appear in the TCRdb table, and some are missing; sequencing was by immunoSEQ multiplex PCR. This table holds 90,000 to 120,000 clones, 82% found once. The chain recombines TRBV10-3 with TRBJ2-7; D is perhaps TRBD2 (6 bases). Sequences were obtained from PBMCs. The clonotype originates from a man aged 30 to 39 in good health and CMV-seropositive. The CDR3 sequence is CANRDSASYEQYF. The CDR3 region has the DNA TGTGCCAACCGGGACTCCGCATCCTACGAGCAGTACTTC.